Shown below are 5 T cell receptor beta chains from a single sample sequenced in a study of T cell responses to AZD1222 COVID-19 vaccine. Method: immunoSEQ multiplex PCR; TCRdb's copy keeps in-frame clones and lacks some. The data show roughly 98,000 clones, 90% to 95% seen once. The sequenced sample was peripheral blood, obtained on day 0 of AZD1222 vaccination. Every receptor here comes from an adult in good health.

The chain uses TRBV11-3 and TRBJ2-1; 7 bases map to TRBD2. The CDR3 has 17 amino acids. CDR1 is SGHNT, CDR2 YENEEA, per germline. The junction had 5 bases not matched to a gene; V was cut back by 0 bases and J by 0 bases. CDR3 in amino acids: CASSLDWGGNSYNEQFF. The CDR3 DNA is TGTGCCAGCAGCTTAGATTGGGGAGGGAACTCCTACAATGAGCAGTTCTTC.

This chain joins TRBV10-2 and TRBJ2-1; 15 positions agree with TRBD2. Trimming removed 3 bases from V and 9 bases from J; junction bases left unmatched: 6. The CDR3 has 16 residues. Germline V gene data show CDR1 as WSHSY and CDR2 as SAAADI. CDR3 loop: CASSDYGTSGRSEQFF. The CDR3 DNA sequence: TGCGCCAGCAGTGATTACGGGACTAGCGGGAGGAGTGAGCAGTTCTTC.

This chain joins TRBV5-1 and TRBJ1-4; TRBD1 agrees at 8 bases. Trimming cost V 2 bases and J 7 bases; bases outside gene matches: 4. The CDR3 runs to 14 residues. Germline values: CDR1 SGHRS, CDR2 YFSETQ. CDR3: CASSFLRGPEKLFF. The CDR3 DNA sequence: TGCGCCAGCAGCTTTCTCAGGGGGCCTGAAAAACTGTTTTTT.

The V gene is TRBV10-3, the J gene TRBJ2-7; D uncertain. Trimming pared 9 bases from V and 1 base from J, leaving 16 bases between. Looked up from germline, CDR1 is ENHRY and CDR2 is SYGVKD. The length of the CDR3 is 14 residues. The CDR3 reads CAMSSKDPSYEQYF. The CDR3 coding sequence is TGTGCCATGAGCTCTAAGGACCCTTCCTACGAGCAGTACTTC.

The V and J genes are TRBV19 and TRBJ1-1, with D possibly being TRBD1 (6 bases). CDR3 size: 13 residues. Trimming shortened V by 5 bases and J by 9 bases, and 16 bases separated the two germline ends. The germline V gene has CDR1 LNHDA and CDR2 SQIVND (reference sequence). The CDR3 sequence: CASSPSRQVQAFF. In DNA, the CDR3 is TGTGCCAGTAGTCCTTCCCGACAGGTCCAAGCTTTCTTT.